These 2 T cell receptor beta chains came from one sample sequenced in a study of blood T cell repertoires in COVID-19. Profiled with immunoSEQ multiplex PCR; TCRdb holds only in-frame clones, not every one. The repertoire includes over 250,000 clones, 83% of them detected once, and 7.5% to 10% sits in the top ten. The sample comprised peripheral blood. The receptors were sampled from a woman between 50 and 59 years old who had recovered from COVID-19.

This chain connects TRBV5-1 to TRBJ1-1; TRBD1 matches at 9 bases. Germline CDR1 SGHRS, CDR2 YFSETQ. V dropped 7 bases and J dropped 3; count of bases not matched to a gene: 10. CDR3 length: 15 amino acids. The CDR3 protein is CASSQGASVYTEAFF. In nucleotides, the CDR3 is TGCGCCAGCTCACAGGGGGCGAGTGTTTACACTGAAGCTTTCTTT. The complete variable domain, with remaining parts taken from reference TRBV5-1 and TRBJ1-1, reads KAGVTQTPRYLIKTRGQQVTLSCSPISGHRSVSWYQQTPGQGLQFLFEYFSETQRNKGNFPGRFSGRQFSNSRSEMNVSTLELGDSALYLCASSQGASVYTEAFFGQGTRLTVV.

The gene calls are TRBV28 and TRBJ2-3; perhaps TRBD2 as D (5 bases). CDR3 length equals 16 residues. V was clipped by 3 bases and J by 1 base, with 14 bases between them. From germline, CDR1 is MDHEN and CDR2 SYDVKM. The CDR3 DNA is TGTGCCAGCAGTTTCCAACGGGGTGGTGGCACAGATACGCAGTATTTT. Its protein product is CASSFQRGGGTDTQYF.